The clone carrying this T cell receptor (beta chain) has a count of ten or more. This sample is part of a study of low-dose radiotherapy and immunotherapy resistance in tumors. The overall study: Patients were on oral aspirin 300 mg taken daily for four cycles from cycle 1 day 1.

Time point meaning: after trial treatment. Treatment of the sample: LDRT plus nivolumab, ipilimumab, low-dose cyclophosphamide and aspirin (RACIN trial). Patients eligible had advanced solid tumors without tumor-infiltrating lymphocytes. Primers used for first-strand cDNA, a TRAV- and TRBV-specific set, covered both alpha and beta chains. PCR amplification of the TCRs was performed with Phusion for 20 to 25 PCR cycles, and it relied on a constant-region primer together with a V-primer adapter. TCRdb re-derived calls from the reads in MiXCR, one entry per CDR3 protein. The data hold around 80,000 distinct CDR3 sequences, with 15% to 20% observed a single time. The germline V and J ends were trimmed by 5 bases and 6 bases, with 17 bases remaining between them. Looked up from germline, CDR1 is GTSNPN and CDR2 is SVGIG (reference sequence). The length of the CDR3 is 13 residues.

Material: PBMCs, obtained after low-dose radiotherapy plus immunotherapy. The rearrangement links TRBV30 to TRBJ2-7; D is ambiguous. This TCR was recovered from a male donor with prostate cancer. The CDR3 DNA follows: TGTGCCTGGGTCCAGAAGGGAAAGAGCGAGCAGTACTTC. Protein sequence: CAWVQKGKSEQYF.